This TCR beta chain was observed in a study of response to subunit inactivated influenza vaccine. Study-wide results and limits: Only a handful of new T cells, the authors suggested, are recruited with each seasonal influenza vaccination.

This CDR3 is built from 16 residues. V lost 0 bases and J lost 2; bases outside the gene matches: 5. Germline values: CDR1 DFQATT, CDR2 SNEGSKA (reference sequence). TCRdb itself ran the RT-PCR reads through MiXCR, one entry per CDR3 protein. The sample lists hundreds of thousands of distinct CDR3 sequences, around 11% occurring once. This clonotype was observed a handful of times. The antigen remains undetermined. This TCR derives from a man aged 50-60 years who received an inactivated influenza vaccine. The chain employs TRBV20-1 and TRBJ2-3; 10 bases agree with TRBD2. The sequenced sample was PBMCs from blood, obtained on the day of vaccination. CDR3 in DNA: TGCAGTGCTAGAGATTTACTAGCGGGGCTCACAGATACGCAGTATTTT. Protein sequence: CSARDLLAGLTDTQYF.